The T cell receptor beta chain described here comes from a study of T-cell memory formation after mild COVID-19. The germline V gene has CDR1 MNHEY and CDR2 SVGEGT. The germline V and J ends were trimmed by 7 bases and 10 bases, with 8 bases remaining between them. This CDR3 comprises 9 residues. TCRdb redid the calling of the 5' RACE reads with MiXCR, one entry per CDR3 protein. The data hold about half a million distinct CDR3 sequences, with over 15% observed a single time. General observations from the study: Mainly in CM and EM were contracting CD4+ clones; CD8+ were in EMRA.

Concerning this clonotype: What it binds is unknown.

This receptor was taken from an adult woman who had mild COVID-19 (a few samples of this study predate the infection). Cell type and time point are not known. This chain uses TRBV6-2 or TRBV6-3 with TRBJ2-7; maybe TRBD2 (5 bases). Sequencing was performed on PBMCs or a T cell subset sorted from them (not recorded which). The CDR3, as DNA: TGTGCCAGCACGGGAAGACAGTACTTC. Encoded protein: CASTGRQYF.